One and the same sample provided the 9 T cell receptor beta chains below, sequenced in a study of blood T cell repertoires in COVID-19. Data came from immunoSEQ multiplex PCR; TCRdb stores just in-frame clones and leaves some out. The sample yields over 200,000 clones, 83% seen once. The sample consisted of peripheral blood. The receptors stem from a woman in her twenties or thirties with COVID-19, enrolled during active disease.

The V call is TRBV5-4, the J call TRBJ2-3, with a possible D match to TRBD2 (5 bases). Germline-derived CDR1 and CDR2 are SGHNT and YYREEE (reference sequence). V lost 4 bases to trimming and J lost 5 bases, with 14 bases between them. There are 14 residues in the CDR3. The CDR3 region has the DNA TGTGCCAGCAGCCAGGACCCTGGAGGAGATACGCAGTATTTT. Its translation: CASSQDPGGDTQYF.

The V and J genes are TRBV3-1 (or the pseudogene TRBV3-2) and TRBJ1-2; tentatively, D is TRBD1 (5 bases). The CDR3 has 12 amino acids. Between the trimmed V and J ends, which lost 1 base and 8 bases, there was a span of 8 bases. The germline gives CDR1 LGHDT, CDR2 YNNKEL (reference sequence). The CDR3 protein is CASSQGTTGYTF. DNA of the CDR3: TGTGCCAGCAGCCAAGGGACAACAGGCTACACCTTC.

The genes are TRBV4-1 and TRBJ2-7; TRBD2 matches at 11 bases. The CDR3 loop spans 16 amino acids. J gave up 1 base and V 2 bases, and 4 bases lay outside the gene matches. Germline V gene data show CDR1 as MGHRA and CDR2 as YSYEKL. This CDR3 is CASSQQLAGESYEQYF. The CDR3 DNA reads TGCGCCAGCAGCCAACAACTAGCGGGAGAGTCCTACGAGCAGTACTTC.

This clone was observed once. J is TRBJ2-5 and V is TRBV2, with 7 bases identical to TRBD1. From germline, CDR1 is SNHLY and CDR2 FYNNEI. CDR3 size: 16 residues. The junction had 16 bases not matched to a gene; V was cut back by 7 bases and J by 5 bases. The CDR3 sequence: CASTNDRNRGRETQYF. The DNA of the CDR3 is TGTGCCAGCACCAACGACAGGAACAGGGGACGGGAGACCCAGTACTTC. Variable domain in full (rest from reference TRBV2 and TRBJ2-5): EPEVTQTPSHQVTQMGQEVILRCVPISNHLYFYWYRQILGQKVEFLVSFYNNEISEKSEIFDDQFSVERPDGSNFTLKIRSTKLEDSAMYFCASTNDRNRGRETQYFGPGTRLLVL.

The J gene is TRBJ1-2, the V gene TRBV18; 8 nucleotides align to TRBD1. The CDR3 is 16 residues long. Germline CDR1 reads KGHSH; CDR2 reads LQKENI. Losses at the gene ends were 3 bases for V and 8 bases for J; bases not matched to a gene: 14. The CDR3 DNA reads TGTGCCAGCTCACCGAGACGACAGGGGTTACCGGAAGGCTACACCTTC. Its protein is CASSPRRQGLPEGYTF.

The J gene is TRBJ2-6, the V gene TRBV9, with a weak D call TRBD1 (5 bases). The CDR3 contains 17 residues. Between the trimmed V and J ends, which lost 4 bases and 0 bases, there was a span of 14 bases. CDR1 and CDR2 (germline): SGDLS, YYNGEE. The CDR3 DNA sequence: TGTGCCAGCAGCCCGTCGAATACAGGCTCTGGGGCCAACGTCCTGACTTTC. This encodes CASSPSNTGSGANVLTF. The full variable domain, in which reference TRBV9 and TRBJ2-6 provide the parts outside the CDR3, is DSGVTQTPKHLITATGQRVTLRCSPRSGDLSVYWYQQSLDQGLQFLIQYYNGEERAKGNILERFSAQQFPDLHSELNLSSLELGDSALYFCASSPSNTGSGANVLTFGAGSRLTVL.

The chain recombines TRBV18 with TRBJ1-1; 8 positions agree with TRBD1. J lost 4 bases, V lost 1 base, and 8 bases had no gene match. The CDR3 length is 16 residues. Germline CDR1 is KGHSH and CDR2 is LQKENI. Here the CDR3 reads CASSPQDRAFGTEAFF. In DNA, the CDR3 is TGTGCCAGCTCACCACAGGACAGGGCGTTCGGCACTGAAGCTTTCTTT.

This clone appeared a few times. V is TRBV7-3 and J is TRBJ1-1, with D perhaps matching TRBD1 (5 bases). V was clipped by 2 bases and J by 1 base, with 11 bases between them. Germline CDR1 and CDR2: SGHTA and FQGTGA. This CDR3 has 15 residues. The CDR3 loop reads CASSLSPGSNTEAFF. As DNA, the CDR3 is TGTGCCAGCAGCTTATCTCCAGGGTCGAACACTGAAGCTTTCTTT.

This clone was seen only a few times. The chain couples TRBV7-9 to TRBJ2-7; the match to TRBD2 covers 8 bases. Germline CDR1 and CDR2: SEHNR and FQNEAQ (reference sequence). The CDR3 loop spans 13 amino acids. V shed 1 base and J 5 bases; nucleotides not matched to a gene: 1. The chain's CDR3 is CASSLDGRDEQYF. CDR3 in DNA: TGTGCCAGCAGCTTAGACGGGAGGGACGAGCAGTACTTC.